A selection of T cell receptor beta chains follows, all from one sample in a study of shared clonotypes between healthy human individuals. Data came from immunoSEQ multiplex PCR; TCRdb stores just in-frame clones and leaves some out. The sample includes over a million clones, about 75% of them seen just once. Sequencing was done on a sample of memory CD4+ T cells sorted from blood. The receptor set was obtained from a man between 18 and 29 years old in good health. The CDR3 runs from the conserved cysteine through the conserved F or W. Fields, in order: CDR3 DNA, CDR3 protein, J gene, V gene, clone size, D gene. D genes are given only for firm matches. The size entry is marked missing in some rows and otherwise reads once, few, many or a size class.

CDR3 DNA: TGTGCCAGCACCGTGGGACTAGCGGGGGCAAATGAGCAGTTCTTC; CDR3 protein: CASTVGLAGANEQFF; J gene: TRBJ2-1; V gene: TRBV2; clone size: .; D gene: TRBD2
CDR3 DNA: TGTGCCTGCAGAAGGACGACAGGGTCCAACTATGGCTACACCTTC; CDR3 protein: CACRRTTGSNYGYTF; J gene: TRBJ1-2; V gene: TRBV30; clone size: .; D gene: TRBD1
CDR3 DNA: TGTGCCAGCAGCACAAAGAGGACAGGGGGCTTTCAAGAGACCCAGTACTTC; CDR3 protein: CASSTKRTGGFQETQYF; J gene: TRBJ2-5; V gene: TRBV28; clone size: .; D gene: TRBD1
CDR3 DNA: TGTGCCATCAGTGGGAGCACAGGGGACTATGGCTACACCTTC; CDR3 protein: CAISGSTGDYGYTF; J gene: TRBJ1-2; V gene: TRBV10-3; clone size: .; D gene: TRBD1
CDR3 DNA: TGCGCCAGCAGCCAGGGGGCTCCAATCGGGGAAAAACTGTTTTTT; CDR3 protein: CASSQGAPIGEKLFF; J gene: TRBJ1-4; V gene: TRBV5-1; clone size: .; D gene: TRBD1
CDR3 DNA: TGCGCCAGCAGCCAAGGAGAGCAAGTGGGGAGGCAGTACTTC; CDR3 protein: CASSQGEQVGRQYF; J gene: TRBJ2-7; V gene: TRBV4-3; clone size: few; D gene: .
CDR3 DNA: TGTGCCAGTAGTATCCGGGAGAGGGAGACCCAGTACTTC; CDR3 protein: CASSIRERETQYF; J gene: TRBJ2-5; V gene: TRBV19; clone size: few; D gene: .
CDR3 DNA: TGTGCCAGCAGTTTATTTATGGGCCCGGGGGAGACCCAGTACTTC; CDR3 protein: CASSLFMGPGETQYF; J gene: TRBJ2-5; V gene: TRBV27; clone size: many; D gene: .
CDR3 DNA: TGTGCCAGCAGCCTCCGCCCAGGCTACGAGCAGTACTTC; CDR3 protein: CASSLRPGYEQYF; J gene: TRBJ2-7; V gene: TRBV7-2; clone size: .; D gene: .
CDR3 DNA: TGTGCCTGGAAAATCAGACTAGCGGGGGTCACAGATACGCAGTATTTT; CDR3 protein: CAWKIRLAGVTDTQYF; J gene: TRBJ2-3; V gene: TRBV30; clone size: .; D gene: TRBD2
CDR3 DNA: TGTGCCAGCAGCTTAGACGGCGGGAGTCAAAGTGAGCAGTTCTTC; CDR3 protein: CASSLDGGSQSEQFF; J gene: TRBJ2-1; V gene: TRBV7-9; clone size: once; D gene: TRBD2
CDR3 DNA: TGTGCCAGCTCACCGACAAACGGACAGGGTGAGAACTATGGCTACACCTTC; CDR3 protein: CASSPTNGQGENYGYTF; J gene: TRBJ1-2; V gene: TRBV18; clone size: .; D gene: TRBD1
CDR3 DNA: TGTGCCATCAGTCAGGGGACAGGGATCTCCTACGAGCAGTACTTC; CDR3 protein: CAISQGTGISYEQYF; J gene: TRBJ2-7; V gene: TRBV10-3; clone size: .; D gene: TRBD1
CDR3 DNA: TGTGCCATCAGTACGGGGGGAGACACCGGGGAGCTGTTTTTT; CDR3 protein: CAISTGGDTGELFF; J gene: TRBJ2-2; V gene: TRBV10-3; clone size: .; D gene: TRBD2
CDR3 DNA: TGTGCCAGCAGCTTAACTAGCGGACCGCAGGGAGATACGCAGTATTTT; CDR3 protein: CASSLTSGPQGDTQYF; J gene: TRBJ2-3; V gene: TRBV7-2; clone size: .; D gene: TRBD2
CDR3 DNA: TGTGCCAGCAGCGTAGGTTCCCTGAACACTGAAGCTTTCTTT; CDR3 protein: CASSVGSLNTEAFF; J gene: TRBJ1-1; V gene: TRBV9; clone size: few; D gene: .
CDR3 DNA: TGTGCCAGCAGCTCAAACAAGGGGACTGAAGCTTTCTTT; CDR3 protein: CASSSNKGTEAFF; J gene: TRBJ1-1; V gene: TRBV11-2; clone size: many; D gene: .
CDR3 DNA: TGTGCCAGCAGCGTAGATAGCGGGAACGCCGGGGAGCTGTTTTTT; CDR3 protein: CASSVDSGNAGELFF; J gene: TRBJ2-2; V gene: TRBV9; clone size: .; D gene: TRBD2
CDR3 DNA: TGTGCCACCAGCAGAGTGGGTGCGGGTTCCTACGAGCAGTACTTC; CDR3 protein: CATSRVGAGSYEQYF; J gene: TRBJ2-7; V gene: TRBV15; clone size: .; D gene: .
CDR3 DNA: TGTGCCAGCAGCCCAGGGACAGGGAGACTGGGAGGAAACATTCAGTACTTC; CDR3 protein: CASSPGTGRLGGNIQYF; J gene: TRBJ2-4; V gene: TRBV7-2; clone size: .; D gene: TRBD1
CDR3 DNA: TGTGCCAGCAGCCCGAGGACCACGAGCTCCTACGAGCAGTACTTC; CDR3 protein: CASSPRTTSSYEQYF; J gene: TRBJ2-7; V gene: TRBV5-8; clone size: .; D gene: .
CDR3 DNA: TGCGCCAGCAGCTTGGAGGGACAGTCTCGGAATGAGCAGTTCTTC; CDR3 protein: CASSLEGQSRNEQFF; J gene: TRBJ2-1; V gene: TRBV5-1; clone size: .; D gene: TRBD1
CDR3 DNA: TGTGCCAGCAGTTCCCTCTCAGGTGCTAGCAATCAGCCCCAGCATTTT; CDR3 protein: CASSSLSGASNQPQHF; J gene: TRBJ1-5; V gene: TRBV28; clone size: .; D gene: .
CDR3 DNA: TGCGCCAGCAGCTTGGGTGGACGGATCTCTGGAAACACCATATATTTT; CDR3 protein: CASSLGGRISGNTIYF; J gene: TRBJ1-3; V gene: TRBV5-1; clone size: once; D gene: .
CDR3 DNA: TGTGCCACCACCCCCGGGAGTTACAATGAGCAGTTCTTC; CDR3 protein: CATTPGSYNEQFF; J gene: TRBJ2-1; V gene: TRBV10-3; clone size: .; D gene: .